Below, 17 T cell receptor beta chains from the same sample are listed, as sequenced in a study of cytomegalovirus exposure and HLA in healthy donors. PCR was performed using 60 Vbeta and 13 Jbeta primers. Measured with immunoSEQ multiplex PCR; TCRdb has only the in-frame clones, and not every one. The data contain about 190,000 clones, roughly four fifths of them seen just once; the ten biggest clones take up less than 4%. The specimen sequenced was PBMCs. The receptors shown here come from a young woman in good health and CMV-seropositive.

This clone was counted only a few times. The chain links TRBV6-1 to TRBJ1-3; unclear D gene. The V end lost 5 bases, the J end lost 5 bases, and 7 bases lay between the germline ends. This CDR3 has 12 residues. CDR1 and CDR2 from the germline V gene are MNHNS and SASEGT. DNA for the CDR3: TGTGCCAGCAGTTATAACAGAAACACCATATATTTT. Protein sequence: CASSYNRNTIYF.

The CDR3, as DNA: TGTGCCATCAGTACGAACAGACTAGCGACCTACGAGCAGTACTTC. Translating gives CAISTNRLATYEQYF. The V and J genes are TRBV10-3 and TRBJ2-5; 8 positions agree with TRBD2. The assigned J gene may be wrong: the sequence end matches TRBJ2-7 better. In germline, CDR1 is ENHRY, CDR2 SYGVKD. CDR3 length: 15 residues.

The chain uses TRBV2 and TRBJ2-2; no definite D call. The length of the CDR3 is 14 residues. V lost 7 bases and J lost 1, with 10 bases in between. Germline CDR1 SNHLY, CDR2 FYNNEI. CDR3 amino acids: CASKSSGNTGELFF. The CDR3 bases are TGTGCCAGCAAATCTTCGGGGAACACCGGGGAGCTGTTTTTT.

This chain uses TRBV14 with TRBJ2-3; TRBD2 aligns across 9 bases. The CDR3 length is 18 residues. Germline assignment: CDR1 SGHDN and CDR2 FVKESK. Germline trimming cut 4 bases from V and 5 bases from J; bases unmatched to any gene: 16. The CDR3 protein is CASSPRGQASGILDTQYF. Here the CDR3 DNA reads TGTGCCAGCAGCCCGAGGGGCCAGGCTAGCGGGATCCTAGATACGCAGTATTTT.

The CDR3 reads CASSAGNQPQHF. The CDR3 bases are TGTGCCAGCAGCGCAGGGAATCAGCCCCAGCATTTT. The genes are TRBV7-9 and TRBJ1-5; tentative D call: TRBD1 (5 bases). Germline CDR1 is SEHNR and CDR2 is FQNEAQ (reference sequence). CDR3 size: 12 residues. The V and J ends lost 5 bases and 4 bases respectively, with 6 bases between them.

The chain couples TRBV19 to TRBJ2-3, with D hard to call. Germline V gene data show CDR1 as LNHDA and CDR2 as SQIVND (reference sequence). The germline V and J ends were trimmed by 7 bases and 5 bases, with 10 bases remaining between them. The CDR3 consists of 12 residues. The CDR3 DNA reads as TGTGCCAGTACCCATTACGGAGATACGCAGTATTTT. Its translation is CASTHYGDTQYF.

The chain combines TRBV5-8 with TRBJ1-5; 11 bases are shared with TRBD1. The CDR3 runs 15 residues. The J segment lost 3 bases and the V segment lost 4 bases, leaving 3 bases of the junction unmatched. CDR1 and CDR2 (germline): SGHTS, YDEGEE. CDR3 sequence reads: CASSPGQGANQPQHF. The CDR3, as DNA: TGTGCCAGCAGCCCTGGACAGGGGGCCAATCAGCCCCAGCATTTT.

The chain has TRBV2 and TRBJ1-2; a weak D match, TRBD1 (5 bases). The V end lost 4 bases, the J end lost 3 bases, and 12 bases lay between the germline ends. CDR1 and CDR2 (germline): SNHLY, FYNNEI. The CDR3 covers 14 residues. For the CDR3, the DNA is TGTGCCAGCAGTGGAACGACAGTACACTATGGCTACACCTTC. This codes for CASSGTTVHYGYTF.

Remarks on this clone: Other DNA sequences in this sample translate to the same CDR3. The V call is TRBV11-2, the J call TRBJ2-7; 9 bases fit TRBD2. V was pared by 1 base and J by 3 bases, with 4 bases of the junction left unmatched. CDR1 is SGHAT, CDR2 FQNNGV, per germline. CDR3 length: 15 residues. CDR3 coding DNA: TGTGCCAGCAGCTTAGGAGCGGGAGGTCTCTACGAGCAGTACTTC. Encoded protein: CASSLGAGGLYEQYF.

The chain carries TRBV7-9 and TRBJ1-2; TRBD1 is a possible D gene (5 bases). The CDR3 consists of 13 residues. The V gene lost 2 bases and the J gene lost 4 bases, with 8 bases spanning the gap. Germline V gene lookup returns CDR1 SEHNR and CDR2 FQNEAQ (reference sequence). The CDR3 reads CASSLRGSYGYTF. The CDR3 nucleotides are TGTGCCAGCAGCTTAAGGGGAAGCTATGGCTACACCTTC.

This clone was observed a few times. CDR3 bases: TGTGCCAGCAGTTTTCAGGGATCCCACGAGCAGTACTTC. Its protein is CASSFQGSHEQYF. The J gene is TRBJ2-7, the V gene TRBV27, with D perhaps TRBD1 (5 bases). In germline, CDR1 is MNHEY, CDR2 SMNVEV (reference sequence). The CDR3 covers 13 residues. Trimming removed 3 bases at V and 5 bases at J, with 11 bases between.

CDR3: CASSEVDQPQHF. In DNA, the CDR3 is TGTGCCAGCAGTGAAGTCGATCAGCCCCAGCATTTT. V and J are TRBV6-1 and TRBJ1-5, with D uncertain. In germline, CDR1 is MNHNS, CDR2 SASEGT. The CDR3 runs 12 residues. Trimming shortened V by 1 base and J by 5 bases, and 3 bases separated the two germline ends.

J is TRBJ2-7 and V is TRBV9, with 12 bases aligning to TRBD2. The junction had 5 bases not matched to a gene; V was cut back by 5 bases and J by 5 bases. The CDR3 extends over 14 amino acids. CDR1 and CDR2 (germline): SGDLS, YYNGEE. CDR3 residues: CASSTSGRKDEQYF. For the CDR3, the DNA is TGTGCCAGCAGTACTAGCGGGAGGAAGGACGAGCAGTACTTC.

The table lists this clone with a few counts. The gene calls are TRBV6-1 and TRBJ1-6; 10 bases are shared with TRBD1. This CDR3 region has 15 residues. After removal of 7 bases from V and 10 bases from J, the junction contained 10 bases not matched to a gene. CDR1 and CDR2 (germline): MNHNS, SASEGT. The CDR3, as DNA: TGTGCCAGCATCCCCGGGACAGGGGTATTGTCACCCCTCCACTTT. As protein: CASIPGTGVLSPLHF.

The chain uses TRBV19 and TRBJ2-5, with TRBD2 as a possible D gene (6 bases). This CDR3 is 16 amino acids long. Trimming removed 3 bases from V and 1 base from J, with 15 bases in between. Germline CDR1 is LNHDA and CDR2 is SQIVND (reference sequence). Here the CDR3 reads CASSMGTSTVQETQYF. DNA of the CDR3: TGTGCCAGTAGTATGGGTACTAGCACCGTCCAAGAGACCCAGTACTTC.

The chain has TRBV19 and TRBJ2-2, with 8 bases fitting TRBD1. The germline gives CDR1 LNHDA, CDR2 SQIVND (reference sequence). The CDR3 consists of 15 residues. With 3 bases clipped from V and 6 bases from J, the junction kept 6 bases outside the gene matches. CDR3 loop: CASSIPRTGSGELFF. CDR3 nucleotide sequence: TGTGCCAGTAGTATTCCGAGGACAGGGTCCGGGGAGCTGTTTTTT.

A remark on this clone: It is unclear where the CDR3 begins or ends on the DNA, so no DNA is shown, and the CDR3 is as TCRdb lists it. The V call is TRBV4-1, the J call TRBJ2-7; TRBD1, the D gene given by the table, was not confirmed from the DNA. The V gene's germline CDR1 is MGHRA and CDR2 YSYEKL. The CDR3 numbers 14 amino acids, ends counted. This chain's CDR3 is CASSQVGYGTPSSF.